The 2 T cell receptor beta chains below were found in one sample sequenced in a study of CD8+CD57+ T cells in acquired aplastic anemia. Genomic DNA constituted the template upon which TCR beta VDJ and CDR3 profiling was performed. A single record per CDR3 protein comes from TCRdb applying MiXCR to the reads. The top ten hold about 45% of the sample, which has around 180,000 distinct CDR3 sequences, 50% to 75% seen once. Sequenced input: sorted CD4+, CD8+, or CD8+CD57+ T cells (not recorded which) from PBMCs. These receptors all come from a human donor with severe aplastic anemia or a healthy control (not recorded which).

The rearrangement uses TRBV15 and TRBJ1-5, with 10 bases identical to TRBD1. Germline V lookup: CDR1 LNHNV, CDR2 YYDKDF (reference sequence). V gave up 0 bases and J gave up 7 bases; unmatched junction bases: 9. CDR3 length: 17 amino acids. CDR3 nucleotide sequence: TGTGCCACCAGCAGAGAATCTGGGACAGGGGTGCGCCAGCCCCAGCATTTT. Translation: CATSRESGTGVRQPQHF.

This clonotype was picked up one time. The CDR3 spells CASSLAQGNRNEQYF. The DNA for the CDR3 is TGTGCCAGCAGCTTAGCCCAAGGAAACAGGAACGAGCAGTACTTC. This chain links TRBV7-9 with TRBJ2-7; perhaps TRBD1 as D (5 bases). CDR1 and CDR2 (germline): SEHNR, FQNEAQ (reference sequence). Between the trimmed V and J ends, which lost 0 bases and 5 bases, there was a span of 14 bases. The CDR3 runs 15 residues.